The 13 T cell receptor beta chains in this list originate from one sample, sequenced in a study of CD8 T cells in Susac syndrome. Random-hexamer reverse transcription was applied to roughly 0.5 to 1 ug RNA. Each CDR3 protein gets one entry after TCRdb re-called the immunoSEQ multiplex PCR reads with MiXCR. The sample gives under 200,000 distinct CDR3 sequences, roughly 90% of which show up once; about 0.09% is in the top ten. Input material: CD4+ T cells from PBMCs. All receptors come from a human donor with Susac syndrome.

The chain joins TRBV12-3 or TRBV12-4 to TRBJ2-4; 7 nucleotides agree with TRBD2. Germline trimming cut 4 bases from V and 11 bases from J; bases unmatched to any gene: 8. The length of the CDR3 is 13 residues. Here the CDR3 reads CASSSDGRRFQYF. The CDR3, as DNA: TGTGCCAGCAGTTCAGACGGGAGGCGGTTTCAGTACTTC.

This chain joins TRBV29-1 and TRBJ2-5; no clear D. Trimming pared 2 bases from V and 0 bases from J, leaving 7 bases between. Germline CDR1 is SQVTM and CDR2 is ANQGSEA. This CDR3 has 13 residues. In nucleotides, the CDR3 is TGCAGCGTTGAATTTCAGTACCAAGAGACCCAGTACTTC. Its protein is CSVEFQYQETQYF.

CDR3 in DNA: TGTGCCAGCAAAAACGGGCCGACAAATAGCAATCAGCCCCAGCATTTT. This translates into CASKNGPTNSNQPQHF. The genes are TRBV2 and TRBJ1-5; no definite D call. V was shortened by 7 bases and J by 0 bases, with 16 bases between the two germline ends. Germline CDR1 reads SNHLY; CDR2 reads FYNNEI. The CDR3 has 16 amino acids.

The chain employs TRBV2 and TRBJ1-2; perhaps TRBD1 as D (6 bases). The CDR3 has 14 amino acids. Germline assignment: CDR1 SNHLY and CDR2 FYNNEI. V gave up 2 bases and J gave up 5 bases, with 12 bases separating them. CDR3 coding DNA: TGTGCCAGCAGTGAATTGGGGGGGCAATATGGCTACACCTTC. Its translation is CASSELGGQYGYTF.

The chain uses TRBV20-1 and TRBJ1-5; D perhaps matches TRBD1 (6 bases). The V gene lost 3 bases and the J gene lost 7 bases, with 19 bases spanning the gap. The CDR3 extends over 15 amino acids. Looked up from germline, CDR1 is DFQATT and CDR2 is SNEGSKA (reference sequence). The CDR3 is CSASLGAGVQQPQHF. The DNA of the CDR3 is TGCAGTGCTAGCCTCGGGGCAGGGGTCCAACAGCCCCAGCATTTT.

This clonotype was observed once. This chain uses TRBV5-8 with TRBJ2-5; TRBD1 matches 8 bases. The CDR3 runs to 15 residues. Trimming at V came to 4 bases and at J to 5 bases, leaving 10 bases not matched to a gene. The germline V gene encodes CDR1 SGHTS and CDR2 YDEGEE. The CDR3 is CASSPGQGIGETQYF. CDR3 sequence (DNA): TGTGCCAGCAGCCCAGGACAGGGAATAGGGGAGACCCAGTACTTC. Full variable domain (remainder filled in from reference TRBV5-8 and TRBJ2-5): EAGVTQSPTHLIKTRGQQATLRCSPISGHTSVYWYQQALGLGLQFLLWYDEGEERNRGNFPPRFSGRQFPNYSSELNVNALELEDSALYLCASSPGQGIGETQYFGPGTRLLVL.

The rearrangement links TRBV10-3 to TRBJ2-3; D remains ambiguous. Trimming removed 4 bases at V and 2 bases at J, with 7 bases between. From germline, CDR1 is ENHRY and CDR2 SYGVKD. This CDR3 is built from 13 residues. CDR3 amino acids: CAISAAATDTQYF. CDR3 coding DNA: TGTGCCATCAGTGCGGCAGCCACAGATACGCAGTATTTT.

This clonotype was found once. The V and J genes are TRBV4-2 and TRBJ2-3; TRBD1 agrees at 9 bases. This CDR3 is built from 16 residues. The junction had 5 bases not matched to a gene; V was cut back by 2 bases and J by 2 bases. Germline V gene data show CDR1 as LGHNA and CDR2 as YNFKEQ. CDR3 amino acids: CASSQSGTGYTDTQYF. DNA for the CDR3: TGTGCCAGCAGCCAATCCGGGACAGGGTACACAGATACGCAGTATTTT.

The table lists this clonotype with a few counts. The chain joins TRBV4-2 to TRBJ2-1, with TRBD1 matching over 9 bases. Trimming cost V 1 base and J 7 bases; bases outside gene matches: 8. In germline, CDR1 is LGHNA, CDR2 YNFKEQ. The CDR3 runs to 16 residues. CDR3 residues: CASSQGRDREGNEQFF. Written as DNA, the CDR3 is TGTGCCAGCAGCCAAGGCCGGGACAGGGAGGGGAATGAGCAGTTCTTC.

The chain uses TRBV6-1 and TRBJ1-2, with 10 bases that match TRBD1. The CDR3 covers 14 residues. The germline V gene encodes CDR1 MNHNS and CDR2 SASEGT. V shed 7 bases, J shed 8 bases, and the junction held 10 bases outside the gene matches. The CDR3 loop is CASTPGQGLMGYTF. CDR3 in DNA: TGTGCCAGCACCCCGGGACAGGGGCTAATGGGCTACACCTTC.

The CDR3 spells CASSFRGVGANVLTF. CDR3 sequence (DNA): TGTGCCAGCAGCTTTCGAGGGGTCGGGGCCAACGTCCTGACTTTC. The V gene is TRBV12-3 or TRBV12-4, the J gene TRBJ2-6; the D call may be TRBD1 or TRBD2 (5 bases each). V lost 6 bases, J lost 4 bases, and 13 bases lay in between. CDR3 size: 15 residues.

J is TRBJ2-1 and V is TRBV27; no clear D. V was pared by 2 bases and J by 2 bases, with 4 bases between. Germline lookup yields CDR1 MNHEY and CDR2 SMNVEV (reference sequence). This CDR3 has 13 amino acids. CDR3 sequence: CASSLNPYNEQFF. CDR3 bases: TGTGCCAGCAGTTTAAATCCCTACAATGAGCAGTTCTTC.

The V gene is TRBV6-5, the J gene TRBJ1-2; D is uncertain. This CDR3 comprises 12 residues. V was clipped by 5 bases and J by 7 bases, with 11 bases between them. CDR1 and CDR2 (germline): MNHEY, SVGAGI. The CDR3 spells CASSDRSGGYTF. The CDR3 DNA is TGTGCCAGCAGTGATCGGTCGGGTGGCTACACCTTC.